This T cell receptor beta chain was identified in a study of blood T cell repertoires in COVID-19. Libraries were prepared by immunoSEQ multiplex PCR; TCRdb keeps only in-frame clonotypes and omits some of them. The data hold 100,000 to 120,000 clones, with over 70% observed a single time. Sequencing was done on a sample of peripheral blood. The TCR comes from a man in his fifties with acute or convalescent COVID-19.

The CDR3 coding sequence is TGTGCCAGCAGCCTACTAGCGGGGAACACTGAAGCTTTCTTT. The encoded protein is CASSLLAGNTEAFF. This chain joins TRBV7-3 and TRBJ1-1; no clear D. Germline CDR1 and CDR2: SGHTA and FQGTGA. Trimming removed 5 bases at V and 1 base at J, with 11 bases between. This CDR3 comprises 14 residues. The full variable domain, rest sourced from reference TRBV7-3 and TRBJ1-1, is GAGVSQTPSNKVTEKGKYVELRCDPISGHTALYWYRQSLGQGPEFLIYFQGTGAADDSGLPNDRFFAVRPEGSVSTLKIQRTERGDSAVYLCASSLLAGNTEAFFGQGTRLTVV.